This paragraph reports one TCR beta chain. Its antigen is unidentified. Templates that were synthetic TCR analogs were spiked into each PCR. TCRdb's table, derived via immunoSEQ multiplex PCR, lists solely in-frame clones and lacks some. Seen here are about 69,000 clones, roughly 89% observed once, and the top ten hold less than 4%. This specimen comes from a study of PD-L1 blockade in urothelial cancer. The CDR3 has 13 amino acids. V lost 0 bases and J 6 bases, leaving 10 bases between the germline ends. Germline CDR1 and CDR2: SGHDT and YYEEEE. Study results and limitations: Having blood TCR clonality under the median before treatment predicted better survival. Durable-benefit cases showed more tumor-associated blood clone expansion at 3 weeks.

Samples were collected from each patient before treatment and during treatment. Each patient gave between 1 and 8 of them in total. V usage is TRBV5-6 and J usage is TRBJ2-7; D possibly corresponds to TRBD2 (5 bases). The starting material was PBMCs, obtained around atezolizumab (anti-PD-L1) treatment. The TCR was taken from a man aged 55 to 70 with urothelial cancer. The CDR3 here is CASSLELVSEQYF. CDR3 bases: TGTGCCAGCAGCTTGGAACTAGTTTCCGAGCAGTACTTC.